This is a list of T cell receptor beta chains from one sample in a study of blood T cells in healthy people across ages. TCRdb redid the calling of the 5' RACE reads with MiXCR, one entry per CDR3 protein. The repertoire consists of hundreds of thousands of distinct CDR3 sequences, with approximately 67% occurring once and the leading ten covering 25% to 30%. Sample: blood. The receptors come from a man aged 30 to 39 in good health. The CDR3 runs from the conserved cysteine through the conserved F or W.

CDR3 protein	J gene	V gene
CSARTSGGPRGNEQFF	TRBJ2-1	TRBV20-1
CSAPGQGVWETQYF	TRBJ2-5	TRBV20-1
CASSYSSQGYYNEQFF	TRBJ2-1	TRBV6-2/TRBV6-3
CSALSLGGNEQFF	TRBJ2-1	TRBV20-1
CASSLTIAKDIQYF	TRBJ2-4	TRBV5-5
CASSEQGSGQPQHF	TRBJ1-5	TRBV7-2
CASAAPSRGLTDTQYF	TRBJ2-3	TRBV12-3/TRBV12-4
CAWTGTGAESEKLFF	TRBJ1-4	TRBV30
CASSVDAGGDYGYTF	TRBJ1-2	TRBV9
CSARGAGHGGLAGANVLTF	TRBJ2-6	TRBV20-1
CASSKGVWQGATEAFF	TRBJ1-1	TRBV21-1
CAWSVPRDSLLYGYTF	TRBJ1-2	TRBV30
CSAERVETVIQETQYF	TRBJ2-5	TRBV20-1
CSVRRSGGLETQYF	TRBJ2-5	TRBV29-1
CASRGEENIQYF	TRBJ2-4	TRBV25-1
CASSAPVLAGTGVYNEQFF	TRBJ2-1	TRBV9
CASSYRVNGGELFF	TRBJ2-2	TRBV6-7
CASSLATSGGETQYF	-	TRBV5-6
CASSQEGGQQNGYTF	TRBJ1-2	TRBV3-1
CASSQGTSGINEQFF	TRBJ2-1	TRBV4-3
CSARSGVETQYF	TRBJ2-5	TRBV20-1
CASSQEGQGANVLTF	TRBJ2-6	TRBV4-3
CASRQHLAGPCTDTQYF	TRBJ2-3	TRBV6-8
CSARLTSGAYEQYF	TRBJ2-7	TRBV20-1
CSARVEGDGYTF	TRBJ1-2	TRBV20-1
CASRRDLAGGLSNEQFF	TRBJ2-1	TRBV2
CASSLGEFGHNEQFF	TRBJ2-1	TRBV5-1
CASRAEGEQYF	-	TRBV7-2
CASSARTGRYTF	TRBJ1-2	TRBV6-2/TRBV6-3